Sequencing of this T cell receptor (beta chain) was carried out in a study of T-cell memory formation after mild COVID-19. Study context: TCR clusters mostly belonged to single donors. Whole-study results and caveats: The appearance of some responding clones in pre-infection memory suggested that cross-reactive memory joined. Clones shrinking from day 15 to 85 showed even CD4/CD8 mixes; later expanders tilted CD4+. Researchers could not confirm that second-wave clones peaking on day 37 targeted SARS-CoV-2.

Regarding this clonotype: What it binds is unknown.

TCRdb passed the 5' RACE reads through MiXCR, listing each CDR3 protein once. The sample consists of around 510,000 distinct CDR3 sequences, about a fifth of them appearing once. The CDR3 consists of 14 residues. V dropped 3 bases and J dropped 15; count of bases not matched to a gene: 10. CDR1 is MNHNY and CDR2 is SVGAGI in the germline V gene (reference sequence). This sequence joins TRBV6-6 and TRBJ2-1; TRBD1 matches at 11 bases. This receptor was taken from an adult woman who had mild COVID-19 (a few samples of this study predate the infection). Cell type and time point are not known. Input material: PBMCs or a T cell subset sorted from them (not recorded which). DNA of the CDR3: TGTGCCAGCAGTTATGGGACAGGGGGGAATGGTCTGTTCTTC. As protein: CASSYGTGGNGLFF.